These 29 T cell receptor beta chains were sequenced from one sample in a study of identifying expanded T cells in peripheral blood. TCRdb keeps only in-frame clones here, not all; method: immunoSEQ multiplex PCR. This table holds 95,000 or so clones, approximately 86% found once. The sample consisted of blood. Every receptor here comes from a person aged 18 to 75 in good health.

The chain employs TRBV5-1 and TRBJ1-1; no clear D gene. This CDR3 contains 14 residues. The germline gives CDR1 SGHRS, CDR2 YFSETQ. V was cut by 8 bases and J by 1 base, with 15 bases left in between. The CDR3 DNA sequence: TGCGCCAGTCATTTTGACACCTCGAACACTGAAGCTTTCTTT. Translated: CASHFDTSNTEAFF.

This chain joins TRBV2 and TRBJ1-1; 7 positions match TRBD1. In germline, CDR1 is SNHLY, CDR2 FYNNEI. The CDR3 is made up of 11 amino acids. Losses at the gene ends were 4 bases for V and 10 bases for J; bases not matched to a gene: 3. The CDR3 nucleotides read TGTGCCAGCAGTGCTTACAGGGGAGCTTTCTTT. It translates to CASSAYRGAFF.

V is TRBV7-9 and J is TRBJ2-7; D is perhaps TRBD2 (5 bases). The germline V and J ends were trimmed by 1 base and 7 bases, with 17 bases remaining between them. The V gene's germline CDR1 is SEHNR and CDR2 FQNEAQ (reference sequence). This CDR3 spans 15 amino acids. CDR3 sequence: CASSLGNVGNREQYF. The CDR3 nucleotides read TGTGCCAGCAGCTTAGGGAACGTCGGGAATAGGGAGCAGTACTTC. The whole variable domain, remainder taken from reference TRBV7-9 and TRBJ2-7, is DTGVSQNPRHKITKRGQNVTFRCDPISEHNRLYWYRQTLGQGPEFLTYFQNEAQLEKSRLLSDRFSAERPKGSFSTLEIQRTEQGDSAMYLCASSLGNVGNREQYFGPGTRLTVT.

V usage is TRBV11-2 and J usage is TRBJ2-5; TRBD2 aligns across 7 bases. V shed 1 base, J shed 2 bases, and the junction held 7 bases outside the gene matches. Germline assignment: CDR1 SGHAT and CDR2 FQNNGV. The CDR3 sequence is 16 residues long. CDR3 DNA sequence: TGTGCCAGCAGCTTAGGGGGAGGGGAGCTTCAAGAGACCCAGTACTTC. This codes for CASSLGGGELQETQYF.

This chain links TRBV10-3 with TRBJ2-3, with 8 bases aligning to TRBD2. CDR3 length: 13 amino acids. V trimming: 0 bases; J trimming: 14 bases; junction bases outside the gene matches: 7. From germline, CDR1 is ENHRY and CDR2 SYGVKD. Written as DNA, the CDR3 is TGTGCCATCAGTGAGTCTCGGAGCGGGGGCGGGTATTTT. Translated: CAISESRSGGGYF.

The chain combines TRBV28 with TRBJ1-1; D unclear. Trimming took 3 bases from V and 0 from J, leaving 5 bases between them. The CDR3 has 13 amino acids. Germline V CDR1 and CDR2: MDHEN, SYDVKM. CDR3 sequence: CASSFAVNTEAFF. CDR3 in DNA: TGTGCCAGCAGTTTTGCCGTGAACACTGAAGCTTTCTTT.

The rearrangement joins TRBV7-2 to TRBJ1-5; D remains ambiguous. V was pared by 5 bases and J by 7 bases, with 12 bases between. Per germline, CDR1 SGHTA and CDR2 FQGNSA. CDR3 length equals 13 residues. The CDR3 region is CASSAQGKQPQHF. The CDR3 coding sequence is TGTGCCAGCAGCGCCCAAGGGAAACAGCCCCAGCATTTT.

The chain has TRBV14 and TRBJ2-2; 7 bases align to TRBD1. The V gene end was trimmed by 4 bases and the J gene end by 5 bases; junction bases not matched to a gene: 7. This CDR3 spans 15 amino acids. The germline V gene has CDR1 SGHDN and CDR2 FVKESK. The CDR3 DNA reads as TGTGCCAGCAGCCGGGTACAGGGGCGGACCGGGGAGCTGTTTTTT. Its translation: CASSRVQGRTGELFF.

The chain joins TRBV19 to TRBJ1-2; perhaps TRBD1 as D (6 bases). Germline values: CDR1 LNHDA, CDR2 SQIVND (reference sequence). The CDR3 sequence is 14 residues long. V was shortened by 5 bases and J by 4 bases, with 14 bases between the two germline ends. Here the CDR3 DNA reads TGTGCCAGTAGTCCCTTTACAGGGTCCTATGGCTACACCTTC. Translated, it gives CASSPFTGSYGYTF.

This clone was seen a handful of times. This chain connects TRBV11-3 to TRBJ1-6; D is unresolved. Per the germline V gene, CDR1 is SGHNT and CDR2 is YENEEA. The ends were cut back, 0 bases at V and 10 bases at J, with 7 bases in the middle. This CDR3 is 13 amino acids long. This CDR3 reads CASSLDPRSPLHF. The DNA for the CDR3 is TGTGCCAGCAGCTTAGATCCCCGGTCACCCCTCCACTTT.

The CDR3 here is CASSFQETQYF. The DNA of the CDR3 is TGCGCCAGCAGCTTTCAAGAGACCCAGTACTTC. The rearrangement uses TRBV5-1 and TRBJ2-5; the D is unclear. The CDR3 sequence is 11 residues long. Germline assignment: CDR1 SGHRS and CDR2 YFSETQ. Trimming took off 2 bases at V and 2 bases at J, with 1 base between the two ends.

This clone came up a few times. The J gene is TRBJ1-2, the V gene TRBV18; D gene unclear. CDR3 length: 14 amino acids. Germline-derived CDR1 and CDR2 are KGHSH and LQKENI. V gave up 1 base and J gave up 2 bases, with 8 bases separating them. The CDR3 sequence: CASSPLAANYGYTF. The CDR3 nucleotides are TGTGCCAGCTCACCACTTGCAGCCAACTATGGCTACACCTTC.

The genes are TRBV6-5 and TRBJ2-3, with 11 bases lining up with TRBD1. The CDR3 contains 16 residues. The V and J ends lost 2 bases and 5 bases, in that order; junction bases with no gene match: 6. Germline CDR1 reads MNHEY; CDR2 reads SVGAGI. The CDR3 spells CASSYPGQGAGDTQYF. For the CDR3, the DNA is TGTGCCAGCAGTTACCCCGGACAGGGGGCGGGAGATACGCAGTATTTT.

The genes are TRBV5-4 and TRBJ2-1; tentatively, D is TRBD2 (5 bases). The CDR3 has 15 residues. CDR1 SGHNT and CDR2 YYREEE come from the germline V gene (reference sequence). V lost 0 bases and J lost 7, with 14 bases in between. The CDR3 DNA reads TGTGCCAGCAGCTTGGATCCGGGGTCGTTAAATGAGCAGTTCTTC. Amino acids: CASSLDPGSLNEQFF.

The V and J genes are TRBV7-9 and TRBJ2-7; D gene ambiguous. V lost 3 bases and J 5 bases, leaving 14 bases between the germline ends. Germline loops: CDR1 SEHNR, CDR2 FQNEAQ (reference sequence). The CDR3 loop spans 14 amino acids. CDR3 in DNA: TGTGCCAGCAGCTTGGGTGGTGGGTTCAACGAGCAGTACTTC. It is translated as CASSLGGGFNEQYF.

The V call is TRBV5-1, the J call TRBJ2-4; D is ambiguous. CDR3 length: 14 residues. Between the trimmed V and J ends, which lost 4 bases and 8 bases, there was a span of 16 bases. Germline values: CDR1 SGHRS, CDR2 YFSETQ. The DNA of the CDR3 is TGCGCCAGCAGCCCCGAACTGGGTAGGGACATTCAGTACTTC. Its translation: CASSPELGRDIQYF.

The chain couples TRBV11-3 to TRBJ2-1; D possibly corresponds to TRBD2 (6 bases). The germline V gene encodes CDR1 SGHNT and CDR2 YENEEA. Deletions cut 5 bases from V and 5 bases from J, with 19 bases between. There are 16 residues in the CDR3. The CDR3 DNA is TGTGCCAGCAGCAGACGATTTACTACGGGGGACAATGAGCAGTTCTTC. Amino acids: CASSRRFTTGDNEQFF. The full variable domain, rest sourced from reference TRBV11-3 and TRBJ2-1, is EAGVVQSPRYKIIEKKQPVAFWCNPISGHNTLYWYLQNLGQGPELLIRYENEEAVDDSQLPKDRFSAERLKGVDSTLKIQPAELGDSAVYLCASSRRFTTGDNEQFFGPGTRLTVL.

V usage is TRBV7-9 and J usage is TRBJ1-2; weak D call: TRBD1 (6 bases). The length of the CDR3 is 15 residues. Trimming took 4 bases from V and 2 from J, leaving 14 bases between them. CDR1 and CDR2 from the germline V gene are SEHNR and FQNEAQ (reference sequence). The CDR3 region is CASSSRQDLNYGYTF. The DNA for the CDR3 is TGTGCCAGCAGCTCACGACAGGACTTAAACTATGGCTACACCTTC.

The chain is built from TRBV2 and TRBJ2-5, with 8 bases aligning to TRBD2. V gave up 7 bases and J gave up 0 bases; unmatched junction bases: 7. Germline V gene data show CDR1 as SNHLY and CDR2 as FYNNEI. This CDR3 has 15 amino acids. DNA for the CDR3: TGTGCCAGCACGCGGGGGGCTACCCACCAAGAGACCCAGTACTTC. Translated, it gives CASTRGATHQETQYF.

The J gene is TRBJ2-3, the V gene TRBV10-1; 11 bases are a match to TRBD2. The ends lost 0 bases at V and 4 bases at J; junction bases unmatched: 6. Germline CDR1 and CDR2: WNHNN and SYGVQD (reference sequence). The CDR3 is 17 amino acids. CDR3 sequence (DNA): TGCGCCAGCAGTGAGTCACGACTAGCGGGGCTTCCAGATACGCAGTATTTT. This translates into CASSESRLAGLPDTQYF.

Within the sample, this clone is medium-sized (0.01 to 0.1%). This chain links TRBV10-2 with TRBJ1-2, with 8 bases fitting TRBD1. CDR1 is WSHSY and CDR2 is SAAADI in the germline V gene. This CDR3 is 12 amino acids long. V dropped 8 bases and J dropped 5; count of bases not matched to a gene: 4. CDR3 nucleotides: TGCGCCAGCGGGGGACAGGATTATGGCTACACCTTC. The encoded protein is CASGGQDYGYTF.

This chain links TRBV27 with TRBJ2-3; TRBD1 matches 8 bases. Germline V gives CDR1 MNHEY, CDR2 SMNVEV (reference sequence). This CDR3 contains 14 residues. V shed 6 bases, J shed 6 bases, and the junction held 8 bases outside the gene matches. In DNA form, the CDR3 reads TGTGCCAGCAGCCAGACAGGGGCAACCGATACGCAGTATTTT. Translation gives CASSQTGATDTQYF.

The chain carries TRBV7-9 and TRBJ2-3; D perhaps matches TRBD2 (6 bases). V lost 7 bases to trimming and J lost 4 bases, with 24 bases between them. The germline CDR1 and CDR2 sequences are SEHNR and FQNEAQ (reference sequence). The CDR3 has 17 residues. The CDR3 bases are TGTGCCAGCAACAGATGGGAGGACCCTGCTCTCGCAGATACGCAGTATTTT. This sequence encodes CASNRWEDPALADTQYF.

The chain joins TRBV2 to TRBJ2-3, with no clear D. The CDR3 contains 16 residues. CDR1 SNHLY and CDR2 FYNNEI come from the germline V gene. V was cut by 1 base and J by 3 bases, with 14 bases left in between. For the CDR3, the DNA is TGTGCCAGCAGTGAAGAAGCTACTCTCAGGACAGATACGCAGTATTTT. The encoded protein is CASSEEATLRTDTQYF.

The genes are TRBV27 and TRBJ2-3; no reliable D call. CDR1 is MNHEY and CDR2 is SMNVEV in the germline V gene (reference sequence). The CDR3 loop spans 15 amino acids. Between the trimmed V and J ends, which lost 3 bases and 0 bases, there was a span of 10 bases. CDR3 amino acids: CASSFRRHSTDTQYF. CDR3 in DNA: TGTGCCAGCAGTTTTAGGAGACACAGCACAGATACGCAGTATTTT.

The CDR3 bases are TGTGCCAGTAGTCCGGGCAGGGCCAGGGGGGCCTACGAGCAGTACTTC. Encoded protein: CASSPGRARGAYEQYF. The chain employs TRBV19 and TRBJ2-7; TRBD1 might be the D (7 bases). This CDR3 contains 16 residues. V was shortened by 5 bases and J by 2 bases, with 19 bases between the two germline ends. The germline CDR1 and CDR2 sequences are LNHDA and SQIVND (reference sequence).

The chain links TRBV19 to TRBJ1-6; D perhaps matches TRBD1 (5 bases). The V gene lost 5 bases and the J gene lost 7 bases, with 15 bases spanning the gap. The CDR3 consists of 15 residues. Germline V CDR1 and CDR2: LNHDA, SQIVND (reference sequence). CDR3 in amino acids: CASSLSQGFNSPLHF. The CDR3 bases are TGTGCCAGTAGTTTGTCTCAGGGATTCAATTCACCCCTCCACTTT.

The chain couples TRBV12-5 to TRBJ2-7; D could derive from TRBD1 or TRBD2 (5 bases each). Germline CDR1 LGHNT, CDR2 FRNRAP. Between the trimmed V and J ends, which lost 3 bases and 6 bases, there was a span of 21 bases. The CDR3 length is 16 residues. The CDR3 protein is CASGLVMGDPFAEQYF. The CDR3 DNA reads TGTGCTAGTGGTTTAGTTATGGGGGACCCATTTGCCGAGCAGTACTTC.

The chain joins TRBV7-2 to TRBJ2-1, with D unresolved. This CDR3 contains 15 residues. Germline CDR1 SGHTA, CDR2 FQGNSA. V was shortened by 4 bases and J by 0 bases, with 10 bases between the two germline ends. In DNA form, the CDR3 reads TGTGCCAGCAGCTCGGCCCTTAGCTCCTACAATGAGCAGTTCTTC. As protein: CASSSALSSYNEQFF.